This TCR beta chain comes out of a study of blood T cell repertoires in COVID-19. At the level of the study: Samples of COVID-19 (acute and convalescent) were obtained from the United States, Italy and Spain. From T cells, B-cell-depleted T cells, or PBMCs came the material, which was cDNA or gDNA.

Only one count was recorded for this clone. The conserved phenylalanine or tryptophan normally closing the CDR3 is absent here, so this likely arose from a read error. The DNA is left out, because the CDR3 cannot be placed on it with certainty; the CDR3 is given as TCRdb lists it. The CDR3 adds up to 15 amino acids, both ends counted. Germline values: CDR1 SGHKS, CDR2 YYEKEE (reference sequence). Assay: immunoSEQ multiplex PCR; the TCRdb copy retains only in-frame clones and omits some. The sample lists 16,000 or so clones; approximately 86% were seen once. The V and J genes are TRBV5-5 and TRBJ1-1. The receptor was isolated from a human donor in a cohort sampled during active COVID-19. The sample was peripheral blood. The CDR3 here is CASSLAEPRDLKLSY.